A single sample gave rise to the 10 T cell receptor beta chains below, sequenced in a study of blood T cells in healthy people across ages (dated by TCRdb to between 2015 and 2016). Libraries came from 5' RACE. Data came from an Illumina HiSeq 2500. The second PCR ran for roughly 7 to 11 cycles and used a J-beta primer mix along with a sample-barcoded 5' primer. Starting from the raw public reads, TCRdb applied fastp trimming at Q25, assembled clones with MiXCR and retained in-frame beta chains. Rows with a matching CDR3 protein are joined into one entry that keeps the most common DNA and genes. Present in this sample are about 1.7 million distinct CDR3 sequences, 28% of which were seen just once. More than 6% of the sample is in the top ten clones. The sequenced sample was blood. All receptors come from a woman under 40 in good health.

The sample holds many counts of this clonotype. This chain uses TRBV12-3 or TRBV12-4 with TRBJ2-3; TRBD1 agrees at 7 bases. Losses at the gene ends were 6 bases for V and 1 base for J; bases not matched to a gene: 7. CDR3 length equals 15 residues. The CDR3 sequence is CASSAPDRGTDTQYF. In DNA form, the CDR3 reads TGTGCCAGCAGCGCCCCTGACAGGGGCACAGATACGCAGTATTTT.

The chain has TRBV10-3 and TRBJ2-5, with TRBD1 matching over 7 bases. The ends lost 5 bases at V and 3 bases at J; junction bases unmatched: 9. The CDR3 length is 15 residues. The germline V gene encodes CDR1 ENHRY and CDR2 SYGVKD. This chain's CDR3 is CAISKLSGTEETQYF. DNA of the CDR3: TGTGCCATCAGTAAGCTCTCCGGGACAGAAGAGACCCAGTACTTC.

Many counts were recorded for this clonotype. The junction shows a germline mismatch at one end, possibly a read error. The rearrangement links TRBV5-1 to TRBJ2-1; weak D call: TRBD2 (5 bases). CDR3 length: 12 amino acids. The germline V gene encodes CDR1 SGHRS and CDR2 YFSETQ. The CDR3 sequence is CASSFEGNEQFF. The CDR3 DNA sequence: TGTGCCAGCAGTTTTGAGGGAAATGAGCAGTTCTTC.

This clonotype was counted only a few times. The genes are TRBV20-1 and TRBJ1-5, with 7 nucleotides matching TRBD1. The CDR3 loop spans 16 amino acids. Germline values: CDR1 DFQATT, CDR2 SNEGSKA (reference sequence). V shed 5 bases and J 0 bases; nucleotides not matched to a gene: 10. The CDR3 DNA is TGCAGTGCTGGAGGGACAGCGGAGAATAGCAATCAGCCCCAGCATTTT. Translation: CSAGGTAENSNQPQHF.

This clonotype was seen repeatedly, ten times or more. The chain recombines TRBV6-4 with TRBJ2-1; 12 bases agree with TRBD2. J was trimmed by 8 bases and V by 3 bases; bases with no gene match: 5. CDR1 is MRHNA and CDR2 is SNTAGT in the germline V gene. This CDR3 contains 15 residues. This CDR3 is CASSETGTSGYEQFF. CDR3 DNA sequence: TGTGCCAGCAGTGAAACCGGGACTAGCGGGTATGAGCAGTTCTTC.

The V gene is TRBV12-3 or TRBV12-4, the J gene TRBJ1-4, with 9 positions matching TRBD1. The CDR3 covers 15 residues. The V gene end was trimmed by 4 bases and the J gene end by 4 bases; junction bases not matched to a gene: 4. Here the CDR3 reads CASSSHRGHNEKLFF. For the CDR3, the DNA is TGTGCCAGCAGTTCTCACAGGGGGCATAATGAAAAACTGTTTTTT.

As for this clonotype: Possible read error: a much larger clone is one base away. V usage is TRBV28 and J usage is TRBJ2-7; D call uncertain. The germline gives CDR1 MDHEN, CDR2 SYDVKM. V was clipped by 5 bases and J by 1 base, with 18 bases between them. The CDR3 length is 16 residues. Here the CDR3 reads CASSVVLHSASYEQYF. Here the CDR3 DNA reads TGTGCCAGCAGTGTAGTCCTACATTCGGCATCCTACGAGCAGTACTTC.

The chain is built from TRBV29-1 and TRBJ2-3; possibly TRBD2 for D (6 bases). Germline-derived CDR1 and CDR2 are SQVTM and ANQGSEA. The CDR3 sequence is 14 residues long. V was shortened by 4 bases and J by 5 bases, with 16 bases between the two germline ends. CDR3 nucleotide sequence: TGCAGCGTTGTAGCTAACGGGAGAGGAGATACGCAGTATTTT. It yields the protein CSVVANGRGDTQYF.

This clonotype was counted at least ten times. This rearrangement joins TRBV29-1 to TRBJ2-1, with D perhaps TRBD2 (6 bases). V was shortened by 4 bases and J by 4 bases, with 17 bases between the two germline ends. Germline CDR1 and CDR2: SQVTM and ANQGSEA. This CDR3 contains 15 residues. The CDR3 is CSVGGGPGTYNEQFF. DNA of the CDR3: TGCAGCGTTGGAGGAGGGCCGGGTACATACAATGAGCAGTTCTTC.

About this clonotype: A much larger clone lies one base from this, so it may be a read error. The rearrangement uses TRBV20-1 and TRBJ2-1, with a weak D call TRBD2 (5 bases). The CDR3 has 10 amino acids. The V gene's germline CDR1 is DFQATT and CDR2 SNEGSKA (reference sequence). CDR3 DNA sequence: TGCAGTACTAGTCATCATGAGCAGTTCTTC. Residues: CSTSHHEQFF.